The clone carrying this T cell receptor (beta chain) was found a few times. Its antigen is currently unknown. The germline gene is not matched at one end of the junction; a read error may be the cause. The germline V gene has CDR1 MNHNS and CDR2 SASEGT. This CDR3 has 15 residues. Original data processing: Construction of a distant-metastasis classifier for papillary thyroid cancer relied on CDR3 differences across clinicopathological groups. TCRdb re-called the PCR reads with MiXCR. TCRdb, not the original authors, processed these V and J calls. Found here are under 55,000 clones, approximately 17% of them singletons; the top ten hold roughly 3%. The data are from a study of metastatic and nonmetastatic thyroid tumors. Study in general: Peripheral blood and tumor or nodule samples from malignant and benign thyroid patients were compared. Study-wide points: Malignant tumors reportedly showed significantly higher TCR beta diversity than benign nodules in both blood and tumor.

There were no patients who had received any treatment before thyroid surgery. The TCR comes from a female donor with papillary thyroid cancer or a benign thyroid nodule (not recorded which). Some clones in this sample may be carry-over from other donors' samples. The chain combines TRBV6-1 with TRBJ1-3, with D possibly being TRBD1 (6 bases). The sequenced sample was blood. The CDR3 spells CASRGPTGSANTIYF. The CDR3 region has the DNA TGTGCCAGCAGGGGTCCGACAGGCTCTGCAAACACCATATATTTT.